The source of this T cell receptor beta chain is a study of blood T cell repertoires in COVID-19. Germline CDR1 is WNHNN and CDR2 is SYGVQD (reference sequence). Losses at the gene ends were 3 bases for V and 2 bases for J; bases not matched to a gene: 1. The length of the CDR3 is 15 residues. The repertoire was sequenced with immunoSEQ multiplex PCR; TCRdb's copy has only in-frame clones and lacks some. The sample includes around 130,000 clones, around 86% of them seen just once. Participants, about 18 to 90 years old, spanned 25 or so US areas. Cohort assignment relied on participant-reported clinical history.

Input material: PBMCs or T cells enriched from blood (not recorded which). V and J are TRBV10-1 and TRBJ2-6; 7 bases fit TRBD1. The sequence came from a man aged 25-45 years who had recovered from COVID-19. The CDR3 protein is CASSEGGAGANVLTF. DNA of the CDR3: TGCGCCAGCAGTGAAGGGGGCGCTGGGGCCAACGTCCTGACTTTC.